The 27 T cell receptor beta chains below all came from one sample that was sequenced in a study of PD-L1 blockade in urothelial cancer. The repertoire was sequenced with immunoSEQ multiplex PCR; TCRdb's copy has only in-frame clones and lacks some. This table has tens of thousands of clones, about 86% appearing once. Indicated time point: peripheral blood 6 weeks after treatment start. The sample was PBMCs, taken around atezolizumab (anti-PD-L1) treatment. The receptors stem from a man aged 55-75 years with urothelial cancer.

This clone was found a few times. This sequence joins TRBV6-5 and TRBJ2-7; D gene uncertain. From germline, CDR1 is MNHEY and CDR2 SVGAGI. The CDR3 runs 13 residues. Trimming shortened V by 3 bases and J by 0 bases, and 6 bases separated the two germline ends. CDR3 in amino acids: CASSYRYSYEQYF. The DNA for the CDR3 is TGTGCCAGCAGTTATCGGTACTCCTACGAGCAGTACTTC.

Here the CDR3 DNA reads TGTGCCAGTAGACGGGACACCAACACCGGGGAGCTGTTTTTT. Amino acids: CASRRDTNTGELFF. The chain employs TRBV19 and TRBJ2-2; D is perhaps TRBD1 (6 bases). The germline gives CDR1 LNHDA, CDR2 SQIVND (reference sequence). This CDR3 is 14 amino acids long. V shed 6 bases and J shed 2 bases, with 10 bases lying between them.

The chain carries TRBV9 and TRBJ2-7; D not certain. There are 14 residues in the CDR3. V was cut by 0 bases and J by 5 bases, with 12 bases left in between. Per germline, CDR1 SGDLS and CDR2 YYNGEE. CDR3 protein: CASSVGPPDNEQYF. CDR3 bases: TGTGCCAGCAGCGTAGGTCCTCCCGACAACGAGCAGTACTTC.

This clone was seen a single time. V is TRBV27 and J is TRBJ2-3, with D possibly being TRBD1 (5 bases). The CDR3 has 12 amino acids. Trimming shortened V by 6 bases and J by 4 bases, and 8 bases separated the two germline ends. Germline CDR1 reads MNHEY; CDR2 reads SMNVEV (reference sequence). The CDR3 coding sequence is TGTGCCAGCAGCCCAGGGTCAGATACGCAGTATTTT. Translating gives CASSPGSDTQYF.

The chain combines TRBV4-2 with TRBJ1-2, with 7 bases matching TRBD1. CDR1 is LGHNA, CDR2 YNFKEQ, per germline. The CDR3 totals 14 residues. The V and J ends lost 1 base and 4 bases, in that order; junction bases with no gene match: 3. The CDR3 is CASSQATGTYGYTF. In DNA, the CDR3 is TGTGCCAGCAGCCAAGCGACAGGGACCTATGGCTACACCTTC.

V is TRBV19 and J is TRBJ2-7; 10 bases fit TRBD1. Germline V gene lookup returns CDR1 LNHDA and CDR2 SQIVND (reference sequence). This CDR3 has 14 amino acids. V lost 6 bases and J lost 6; bases outside the gene matches: 8. The CDR3 region is CASRSTGGTTEQYF. CDR3 in DNA: TGTGCCAGTAGATCGACAGGGGGCACGACCGAGCAGTACTTC.

The chain couples TRBV19 to TRBJ1-1, with TRBD1 identical over 9 bases. This CDR3 spans 13 amino acids. After removal of 8 bases from V and 5 bases from J, the junction contained 6 bases not matched to a gene. The germline gives CDR1 LNHDA, CDR2 SQIVND (reference sequence). CDR3 bases: TGTGCCAGTTTACAGGGGGCGGTGACTGAAGCTTTCTTT. Protein product: CASLQGAVTEAFF.

As DNA, the CDR3 is TGCGCCAGCAGCCGACAGAGCACAGATACGCAGTATTTT. It encodes CASSRQSTDTQYF. The gene calls are TRBV5-1 and TRBJ2-3; possibly TRBD1 for D (5 bases). The CDR3 sequence is 13 residues long. Trimming left V 4 bases short and J 0 bases short, with 6 bases between. Germline CDR1 reads SGHRS; CDR2 reads YFSETQ.

The V call is TRBV6-5, the J call TRBJ1-5; tentatively, D is TRBD1 (6 bases). CDR1 is MNHEY, CDR2 SVGAGI, per germline. V was pared by 6 bases and J by 2 bases, with 11 bases between. This CDR3 region has 14 residues. CDR3 DNA: TGTGCCAGCAGCAGGACAGTGGGCAATCAGCCCCAGCATTTT. Translated: CASSRTVGNQPQHF.

The rearrangement uses TRBV7-9 and TRBJ2-3; TRBD1 matches at 8 bases. Germline V lookup: CDR1 SEHNR, CDR2 FQNEAQ (reference sequence). This CDR3 spans 15 amino acids. After removal of 1 base from V and 4 bases from J, the junction contained 4 bases not matched to a gene. Here the CDR3 DNA reads TGTGCCAGCAGCTTAGGGACAGGGTTGGCAGATACGCAGTATTTT. Translation gives CASSLGTGLADTQYF.

J is TRBJ2-7 and V is TRBV19; 7 nucleotides agree with TRBD1. Germline trimming cut 2 bases from V and 7 bases from J; bases unmatched to any gene: 11. Germline V gene lookup returns CDR1 LNHDA and CDR2 SQIVND (reference sequence). This CDR3 region has 15 residues. The CDR3 reads CASSIRQGSSGEQYF. The CDR3 nucleotides are TGTGCCAGTAGTATAAGACAGGGATCGTCGGGAGAGCAGTACTTC.

There are many counts of this clone. The genes are TRBV18 and TRBJ2-3; 7 nucleotides line up with TRBD2. The V gene end was trimmed by 4 bases and the J gene end by 5 bases; junction bases not matched to a gene: 12. The CDR3 runs to 16 residues. Looked up from germline, CDR1 is KGHSH and CDR2 is LQKENI. CDR3 coding DNA: TGTGCCAGCTCACGGGGGAGGACTAGAGGTGGAGATACGCAGTATTTT. This encodes CASSRGRTRGGDTQYF.

The V and J genes are TRBV9 and TRBJ2-5; TRBD1 is a possible D gene (5 bases). Germline CDR1 reads SGDLS; CDR2 reads YYNGEE. The CDR3 is 15 residues long. Trimming pared 4 bases from V and 4 bases from J, leaving 17 bases between. The DNA for the CDR3 is TGTGCCAGCAGCTCCATCGGGCAGGGTCGAGAGACCCAGTACTTC. Its protein product is CASSSIGQGRETQYF.

The chain links TRBV5-6 to TRBJ2-7; TRBD2 might be the D (6 bases). Germline V lookup: CDR1 SGHDT, CDR2 YYEEEE. Trimming left V 6 bases short and J 2 bases short, with 18 bases between. The CDR3 is 15 residues long. The CDR3 DNA sequence: TGTGCCAGCAACCGGGGCGGGGCCAGGACCTACGAGCAGTACTTC. This gives the protein CASNRGGARTYEQYF.

The V gene is TRBV2, the J gene TRBJ2-7, with 10 bases identical to TRBD1. This CDR3 has 13 residues. CDR1 and CDR2 (germline): SNHLY, FYNNEI. V lost 10 bases to trimming and J lost 6 bases; unmatched junction nucleotides: 9. CDR3 in amino acids: CATLKWDRGEQYF. The CDR3, as DNA: TGTGCCACCCTAAAATGGGACAGGGGCGAGCAGTACTTC.

The rearrangement joins TRBV7-9 to TRBJ1-2; 7 bases are a match to TRBD1. Losses at the gene ends were 7 bases for V and 4 bases for J; bases not matched to a gene: 18. The CDR3 sequence is 17 residues long. Germline CDR1 and CDR2: SEHNR and FQNEAQ (reference sequence). CDR3: CASTPSAPGGLGYGYTF. The CDR3 bases are TGTGCCAGCACCCCTTCGGCCCCAGGGGGTTTAGGCTATGGCTACACCTTC. The variable domain in full, completed from reference TRBV7-9 and TRBJ1-2, reads DTGVSQNPRHKITKRGQNVTFRCDPISEHNRLYWYRQTLGQGPEFLTYFQNEAQLEKSRLLSDRFSAERPKGSFSTLEIQRTEQGDSAMYLCASTPSAPGGLGYGYTFGSGTRLTVV.

The V gene is TRBV7-9, the J gene TRBJ1-1; weak D call: TRBD1 (5 bases). Per germline, CDR1 SEHNR and CDR2 FQNEAQ (reference sequence). CDR3 length: 15 residues. The ends were cut back, 1 base at V and 4 bases at J, with 13 bases in the middle. The CDR3 bases are TGTGCCAGCAGCTTAGACGGGGGGGTGGGCACTGAAGCTTTCTTT. Translated: CASSLDGGVGTEAFF.

DNA for the CDR3: TGTGCCTGGAGTCGTGGCCTCCTAGGGGCCCTTCAGTACTTC. Its translation is CAWSRGLLGALQYF. The chain couples TRBV30 to TRBJ2-4; D may be TRBD1 (5 bases). This CDR3 is 14 amino acids long. Trimming took off 2 bases at V and 11 bases at J, with 19 bases between the two ends. The germline V gene has CDR1 GTSNPN and CDR2 SVGIG (reference sequence).

For the CDR3, the DNA is TGCGCCAGCAGCTCACCAGGGACTAGCGGCGGGTACGAGCAGTACTTC. Its translation is CASSSPGTSGGYEQYF. This chain connects TRBV5-1 to TRBJ2-7, with 11 bases that match TRBD2. V lost 3 bases and J lost 4; bases outside the gene matches: 9. Germline V gene sequence: CDR1 SGHRS, CDR2 YFSETQ. The CDR3 extends over 16 amino acids.

The V call is TRBV28, the J call TRBJ2-1, with 11 bases identical to TRBD2. V shed 5 bases, J shed 7 bases, and the junction held 13 bases outside the gene matches. The CDR3 is 17 amino acids. CDR1 and CDR2 (germline): MDHEN, SYDVKM. As DNA, the CDR3 is TGTGCCAGCAGTCCGGCGGGTAGCGGGAGGGTAGGGAATGAGCAGTTCTTC. This gives the protein CASSPAGSGRVGNEQFF.

V and J are TRBV9 and TRBJ2-2; D call uncertain. Germline lookup yields CDR1 SGDLS and CDR2 YYNGEE. The CDR3 spans 14 residues. The V end lost 4 bases, the J end lost 1 base, and 8 bases lay between the germline ends. CDR3 nucleotides: TGTGCCAGCAGCCCTCCTAAGAACACCGGGGAGCTGTTTTTT. Its translation: CASSPPKNTGELFF.

The CDR3, as DNA: TGTGCCATCAGTCCTACAGGGACCGGGGAGCTGTTTTTT. It is translated as CAISPTGTGELFF. The chain couples TRBV10-3 to TRBJ2-2, with D possibly matching TRBD1 (6 bases). V lost 5 bases and J 5 bases, leaving 9 bases between the germline ends. Per germline, CDR1 ENHRY and CDR2 SYGVKD. There are 13 residues in the CDR3.

V and J are TRBV7-9 and TRBJ2-3; D perhaps matches TRBD2 (5 bases). CDR3 size: 13 residues. Germline V lookup: CDR1 SEHNR, CDR2 FQNEAQ (reference sequence). V was pared by 7 bases and J by 2 bases, with 10 bases between. CDR3 in amino acids: CASKEAPTDTQYF. CDR3 nucleotides: TGTGCCAGCAAGGAGGCCCCCACAGATACGCAGTATTTT.

The genes are TRBV7-9 and TRBJ2-1, with 13 bases fitting TRBD2. The trim removed 2 bases at V and 10 bases at J, leaving 5 bases unmatched. Germline CDR1 is SEHNR and CDR2 is FQNEAQ (reference sequence). The CDR3 contains 15 residues. The DNA for the CDR3 is TGTGCCAGCAGCTTAAGTACTAGCGGGAGGGGGGAGCAGTTCTTC. Translating gives CASSLSTSGRGEQFF.

The genes are TRBV7-9 and TRBJ2-7, with D hard to call. V gave up 5 bases and J gave up 2 bases, with 22 bases separating them. Germline V gene data show CDR1 as SEHNR and CDR2 as FQNEAQ (reference sequence). The CDR3 is 17 amino acids. CDR3 in amino acids: CASSPFPSARITYEQYF. CDR3 coding DNA: TGTGCCAGCAGCCCATTCCCTTCCGCTAGGATCACCTACGAGCAGTACTTC.

V and J are TRBV19 and TRBJ1-1; tentatively, D is TRBD1 (6 bases). Looked up from germline, CDR1 is LNHDA and CDR2 is SQIVND (reference sequence). The CDR3 has 13 residues. V lost 2 bases to trimming and J lost 5 bases, with 9 bases between them. CDR3 coding DNA: TGTGCCAGTAGTATAAAGAGGGGGACTGAAGCTTTCTTT. It is translated as CASSIKRGTEAFF. The full variable domain, rest sourced from reference TRBV19 and TRBJ1-1, is DGGITQSPKYLFRKEGQNVTLSCEQNLNHDAMYWYRQDPGQGLRLIYYSQIVNDFQKGDIAEGYSVSREKKESFPLTVTSAQKNPTAFYLCASSIKRGTEAFFGQGTRLTVV.

As regards this clone: This CDR3 is also generated by other DNA sequences in the sample. V is TRBV4-2 and J is TRBJ1-4, with 9 bases that match TRBD1. CDR3 length equals 15 residues. Germline loops: CDR1 LGHNA, CDR2 YNFKEQ. Unmatched junction bases numbered 3, after V lost 1 base and J lost 6 bases. DNA for the CDR3: TGTGCCAGCAGCCAAGTGAGGACAGGGGATGAAAAACTGTTTTTT. This codes for CASSQVRTGDEKLFF.